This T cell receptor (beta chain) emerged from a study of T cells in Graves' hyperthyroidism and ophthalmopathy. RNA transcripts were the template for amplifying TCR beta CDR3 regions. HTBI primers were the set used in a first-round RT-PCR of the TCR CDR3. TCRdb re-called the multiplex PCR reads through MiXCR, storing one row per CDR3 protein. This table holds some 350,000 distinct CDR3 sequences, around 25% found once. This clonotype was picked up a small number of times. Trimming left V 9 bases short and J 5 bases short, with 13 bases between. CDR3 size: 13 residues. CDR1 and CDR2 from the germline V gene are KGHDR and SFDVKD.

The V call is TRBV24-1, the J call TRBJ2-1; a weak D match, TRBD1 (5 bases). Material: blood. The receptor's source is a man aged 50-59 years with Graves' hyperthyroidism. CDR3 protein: CATGARFDNEQFF. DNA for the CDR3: TGTGCCACCGGGGCTAGGTTCGACAATGAGCAGTTCTTC.